Listed below are T cell receptor beta chains from one sample, sequenced in a study of blood T cell repertoires in COVID-19. The assay was immunoSEQ multiplex PCR, and TCRdb's table has in-frame clones only and misses some. The table records over 200,000 clones, roughly 86% of them present only once. The sample comprised peripheral blood. Source of these receptors: a woman aged 50 to 60 with active or convalescent COVID-19. Both conserved end residues are part of each CDR3. A D gene is named only where the DNA matches it firmly. The size entry is marked missing in some rows and otherwise reads once, few, many or a size class.

-	TRBV9	13	-	TRBJ2-5	CASSVGLSETQYF	TGTGCCAGCAGCGTAGGACTATCGGAGACCCAGTACTTC
-	TRBV5-1	15	TRBD1	TRBJ1-6	CASSSGQGAGSPLHF	TGCGCCAGCAGCTCCGGACAGGGGGCAGGGTCACCCCTCCACTTT
-	TRBV5-1	15	TRBD1	TRBJ1-3	CASSLQGSSGNTIYF	TGCGCCAGCAGCTTACAGGGGAGCTCTGGAAACACCATATATTTT
-	TRBV18	15	-	TRBJ1-1	CASSSGTTSFTEAFF	TGTGCCAGCTCAAGCGGGACAACATCGTTCACTGAAGCTTTCTTT
once	TRBV28	11	TRBD1	TRBJ1-2	CASREDRVQTF	TGTGCCAGCAGAGAAGACAGGGTTCAGACCTTC
-	TRBV7-3	16	-	TRBJ2-2	CASSLTGHKNTGELFF	TGTGCCAGCAGCTTAACGGGCCACAAGAACACCGGGGAGCTGTTTTTT
-	TRBV7-9	14	TRBD1	TRBJ1-4	CASSPGGTVEKLFF	TGTGCCAGCAGCCCGGGGGGGACAGTCGAAAAACTGTTTTTT
-	TRBV10-1	16	-	TRBJ1-2	CASSDLSRPTRAGYTF	TGCGCCAGCAGTGATCTCTCCCGTCCTACGAGGGCTGGCTACACCTTC
-	TRBV12-3/TRBV12-4	13	-	TRBJ2-2	CASSSVNTGELFF	TGTGCCAGCTCTAGCGTTAACACCGGGGAGCTGTTTTTT
-	TRBV28	15	-	TRBJ2-3	CASRGAGVSTDTQYF	TGTGCCAGCAGGGGGGCGGGGGTTTCCACAGATACGCAGTATTTT
-	TRBV18	14	TRBD1	TRBJ1-5	CASSRQGADQPQHF	TGTGCCAGCTCACGACAGGGGGCGGATCAGCCCCAGCATTTT
-	TRBV19	13	-	TRBJ1-1	CASNVAMNTEAFF	TGTGCCAGTAATGTGGCCATGAACACTGAAGCTTTCTTT
-	TRBV29-1	16	-	TRBJ1-2	CSVGAWQGTGNYGYTF	TGCAGCGTTGGGGCCTGGCAGGGAACTGGGAACTATGGCTACACCTTC
-	TRBV7-9	17	TRBD2	TRBJ2-2	CASSSYRLAGDWGELFF	TGTGCCAGCAGCTCCTACCGACTAGCGGGAGATTGGGGGGAGCTGTTTTTT
-	TRBV11-1	14	TRBD1	TRBJ2-5	CASSSGQGDETQYF	TGTGCCAGCAGCTCGGGACAGGGGGACGAGACCCAGTACTTC
-	TRBV18	17	-	TRBJ1-6	CASSPNAPGSYNSPLHF	TGTGCCAGCTCACCAAATGCTCCGGGCTCCTATAATTCACCCCTCCACTTT
-	TRBV9	14	TRBD1	TRBJ1-3	CASSGDSSGNTIYF	TGTGCCAGCAGCGGGGACAGCTCTGGAAACACCATATATTTT
few	TRBV27	16	-	TRBJ2-5	CASKSSTTGSQETQYF	TGTGCCAGCAAGTCATCAACCACAGGGTCCCAAGAGACCCAGTACTTC
once	TRBV11-3	13	-	TRBJ2-1	CASSKEGYNEQFF	TGTGCCAGCAGCAAAGAGGGATACAATGAGCAGTTCTTC
once	TRBV6-5	14	-	TRBJ1-2	CASSDIDRNYGYTF	TGTGCCAGCAGCGACATCGACAGAAACTATGGCTACACCTTC
-	TRBV5-6	15	TRBD1	TRBJ1-1	CASSGRQGAGTEAFF	TGTGCCAGCAGCGGACGACAGGGGGCAGGAACTGAAGCTTTCTTT
-	TRBV6-2/TRBV6-3	18	TRBD2	TRBJ2-3	CASSFRRRLAGGTDTQYF	TGTGCCAGCAGTTTTCGTCGGCGTTTAGCGGGAGGGACAGATACGCAGTATTTT
-	TRBV5-1	15	-	TRBJ1-1	CASSLLAAANTEAFF	TGCGCCAGCAGCTTGTTGGCGGCGGCAAACACTGAAGCTTTCTTT
once	TRBV7-7	15	-	TRBJ2-1	CASSVGTFSYNEQFF	TGTGCCAGCAGCGTGGGGACTTTCTCCTACAATGAGCAGTTCTTC
once	TRBV27	16	TRBD2	TRBJ2-7	CASRPPSGGAIAEQYF	TGTGCCAGCAGACCCCCTTCGGGGGGAGCCATTGCCGAGCAGTACTTC
once	TRBV19	20	TRBD1	TRBJ2-2	CASSIQRDRAFLRLTGELFF	TGTGCCAGTAGTATTCAGAGGGACAGGGCGTTTCTACGTCTTACCGGGGAGCTGTTTTTT
-	TRBV7-9	13	-	TRBJ2-3	CASSFILTDTQYF	TGTGCCAGCAGCTTTATCCTCACAGATACGCAGTATTTT